The 21 T cell receptor beta chains in this list originate from one sample, sequenced in a study of T cell clusters in autoimmune cytopenias. Some 38,000 genome equivalents of blood DNA were amplified for TRB. Multiplex touch-down PCR amplified TRB using TRB-A and TRB-B pools in one tube. Using the multiplex PCR reads, TCRdb records one entry per CDR3 protein without DNA. The listing contains fewer than 10,000 distinct CDR3 sequences. Sequenced: peripheral blood. These receptors came from a human donor with an autoimmune cytopenia or autoimmune hepatitis (not recorded which).

This clonotype is identified as medium-sized (0.01 to 0.1%) from frequency. The rearrangement links TRBV6-5 to TRBJ2-1; checking the TCRdb D call of TRBD1 is not possible without DNA. Germline V gene sequence: CDR1 MNHEY, CDR2 SVGAGI. CDR3 length: 14 amino acids. CDR3: CASSSQGFHNEQFF.

This clonotype counts as medium-sized (0.01 to 0.1%) by frequency. The rearrangement links TRBV6-5 to TRBJ2-2; the D call from TCRdb, TRBD1, cannot be confirmed without DNA. Germline lookup yields CDR1 MNHEY and CDR2 SVGAGI. CDR3 size: 16 residues. Here the CDR3 reads CASSRGSQASGGELFF.

V is TRBV20-1 and J is TRBJ2-7; the TRBD1 assignment by TCRdb is unverifiable without DNA. The germline CDR1 and CDR2 sequences are DFQATT and SNEGSKA (reference sequence). This CDR3 has 12 residues. This CDR3 reads CSARPDSYEQYF.

This clonotype is deemed medium-sized by its frequency. The V and J genes are TRBV5-6 and TRBJ2-3; TCRdb returns TRBD1, unconfirmable since there is no DNA. Germline CDR1 and CDR2: SGHDT and YYEEEE. The CDR3 is 14 residues long. CDR3 region: CASSFNRDRDTQYF.

The chain uses TRBV27 and TRBJ1-2. CDR1 is MNHEY and CDR2 is SMNVEV in the germline V gene (reference sequence). The CDR3 sequence is 12 residues long. The CDR3 spells CASRTYGVGYTF.

The V gene is TRBV5-6, the J gene TRBJ2-7. This CDR3 has 13 residues. Germline CDR1 reads SGHDT; CDR2 reads YYEEEE. CDR3 amino acids: CASSHTTDYEQYF.

This clonotype registers medium-sized (0.01 to 0.1%) by frequency. V usage is TRBV29-1 and J usage is TRBJ2-3; TCRdb picks TRBD1, but there is no DNA to check that call. Germline lookup yields CDR1 SQVTM and CDR2 ANQGSEA. This CDR3 has 16 amino acids. The CDR3 spells CSVLPLGQGSTDTQYF.

This clonotype is classed as medium-sized by frequency. The rearrangement joins TRBV30 to TRBJ1-2. This CDR3 has 11 amino acids. Germline-derived CDR1 and CDR2 are GTSNPN and SVGIG (reference sequence). The CDR3 region is CAWSGLYGYTF.

This rearrangement joins TRBV10-3 to TRBJ1-5; lacking DNA, the TRBD1 call made by TCRdb goes unchecked. Germline-derived CDR1 and CDR2 are ENHRY and SYGVKD. The CDR3 sequence is 16 residues long. The CDR3 sequence: CAISESGKTGDQPQHF.

This clonotype shows up as medium-sized by frequency. The J gene is TRBJ2-2, the V gene TRBV15. Germline CDR1 reads LNHNV; CDR2 reads YYDKDF (reference sequence). CDR3 size: 15 residues. The CDR3 region is CATGLVGANSGELFF.

This clonotype is classed as medium-sized by frequency. The CDR3 is CAWSGAGNQPQHF. The chain links TRBV30 to TRBJ1-5. Germline assignment: CDR1 GTSNPN and CDR2 SVGIG (reference sequence). CDR3 length: 13 residues.

The J gene is TRBJ1-2, the V gene TRBV18. Germline V gene sequence: CDR1 KGHSH, CDR2 LQKENI. This CDR3 has 13 amino acids. The CDR3 here is CASSPDGYYGYTF.

The chain links TRBV13 to TRBJ2-7; TCRdb gives TRBD1 as the D gene, but with no DNA this cannot be confirmed. Germline V gene lookup returns CDR1 PRHDT and CDR2 FYEKMQ (reference sequence). The CDR3 has 13 residues. The CDR3 region is CASSPDRGYEQYF.

The V and J genes are TRBV18 and TRBJ2-7; lacking DNA, the TRBD1 call made by TCRdb goes unchecked. Germline-derived CDR1 and CDR2 are KGHSH and LQKENI. This CDR3 is 13 amino acids long. The CDR3 loop reads CASSGQNTDEQYF.

The J gene is TRBJ2-5, the V gene TRBV19; TCRdb names TRBD1, which stays unverified in the absence of DNA. The germline V gene has CDR1 LNHDA and CDR2 SQIVND (reference sequence). The CDR3 consists of 15 residues. The CDR3 region is CASSRDRESGETQYF.

V is TRBV7-9 and J is TRBJ2-7. This CDR3 contains 14 residues. The germline CDR1 and CDR2 sequences are SEHNR and FQNEAQ (reference sequence). The chain's CDR3 is CASSLGGRAYEQYF.

V is TRBV19 and J is TRBJ2-5; TCRdb indicates TRBD1, and absent DNA this call remains unverified. The germline V gene has CDR1 LNHDA and CDR2 SQIVND (reference sequence). The CDR3 has 15 amino acids. The CDR3: CASSSQGAGEETQYF. Full variable domain (remainder filled in from reference TRBV19 and TRBJ2-5): DGGITQSPKYLFRKEGQNVTLSCEQNLNHDAMYWYRQDPGQGLRLIYYSQIVNDFQKGDIAEGYSVSREKKESFPLTVTSAQKNPTAFYLCASSSQGAGEETQYFGPGTRLLVL.

This clonotype is medium-sized by frequency. The chain couples TRBV11-1 to TRBJ2-7; the D gene TCRdb calls, TRBD1, cannot be checked with no DNA. Germline CDR1 and CDR2: SGHAT and FQDESV (reference sequence). The CDR3 covers 15 residues. CDR3 residues: CASSFGDRQTYEQYF.

Frequency places this clonotype as medium-sized. V usage is TRBV19 and J usage is TRBJ1-6. This CDR3 comprises 12 residues. Germline values: CDR1 LNHDA, CDR2 SQIVND (reference sequence). CDR3: CASSIVDSPLHF.

The chain combines TRBV30 with TRBJ2-5; the D call from TCRdb, TRBD2, cannot be confirmed without DNA. This CDR3 is 14 amino acids long. CDR1 and CDR2 from the germline V gene are GTSNPN and SVGIG (reference sequence). Here the CDR3 reads CAWSKGIAGETQYF. Together with reference TRBV30 and TRBJ2-5, the CDR3 gives the full variable domain: SQTIHQWPATLVQPVGSPLSLECTVEGTSNPNLYWYRQAAGRGLQLLFYSVGIGQISSEVPQNLSASRPQDRQFILSSKKLLLSDSGFYLCAWSKGIAGETQYFGPGTRLLVL.

This clonotype is identified as medium-sized from frequency. V is TRBV27 and J is TRBJ2-7; the D call of TRBD1 rests on TCRdb alone, since no DNA is present to check it. The CDR3 has 12 residues. Germline V gene lookup returns CDR1 MNHEY and CDR2 SMNVEV (reference sequence). The chain's CDR3 is CASSLDTIEQYF.